This T cell receptor (beta chain) was identified in a study of T-cell reconstitution after alpha-beta-depleted transplantation in children. There are many counts of this clonotype. Germline V gene data show CDR1 as DFQATT and CDR2 as SNEGSKA (reference sequence). The length of the CDR3 is 12 residues. Trimming removed 5 bases at V and 9 bases at J, with 14 bases between. Preparing the TCRbeta library involved the use of unique molecular identifiers. TCRdb re-called the PCR reads with MiXCR, one entry per CDR3 protein. The sample holds 200,000 to 300,000 distinct CDR3 sequences, around 12% seen once. The clonotype was recovered from a human donor who donated a stem cell graft to a child with acute lymphoblastic leukemia. The J gene is TRBJ2-1, the V gene TRBV20-1; D gene uncertain. The sample in question was PBMCs from the stem cell graft donor, obtained from the stem cell graft. The CDR3 loop reads CSAGSRTSEQFF. CDR3 coding DNA: TGCAGTGCTGGTTCCCGGACGAGTGAGCAGTTCTTC.